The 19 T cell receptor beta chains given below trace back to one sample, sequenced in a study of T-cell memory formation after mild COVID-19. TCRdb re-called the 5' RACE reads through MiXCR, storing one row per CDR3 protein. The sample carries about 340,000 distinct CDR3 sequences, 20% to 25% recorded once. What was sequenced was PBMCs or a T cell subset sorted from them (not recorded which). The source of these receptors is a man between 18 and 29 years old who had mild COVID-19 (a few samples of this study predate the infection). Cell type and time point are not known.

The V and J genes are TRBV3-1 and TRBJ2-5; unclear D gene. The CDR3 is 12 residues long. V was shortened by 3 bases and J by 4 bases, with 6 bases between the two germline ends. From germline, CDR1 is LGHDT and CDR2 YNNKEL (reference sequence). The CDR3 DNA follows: TGTGCCAGCAGCCAGTCCGGAGAGACCCAGTACTTC. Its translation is CASSQSGETQYF.

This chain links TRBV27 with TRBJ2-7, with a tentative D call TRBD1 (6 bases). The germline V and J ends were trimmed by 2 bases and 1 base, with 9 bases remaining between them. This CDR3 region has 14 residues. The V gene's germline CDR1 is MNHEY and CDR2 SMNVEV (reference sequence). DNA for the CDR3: TGTGCCAGCAGTTTACGAGGACAGTCCTACGAGCAGTACTTC. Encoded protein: CASSLRGQSYEQYF.

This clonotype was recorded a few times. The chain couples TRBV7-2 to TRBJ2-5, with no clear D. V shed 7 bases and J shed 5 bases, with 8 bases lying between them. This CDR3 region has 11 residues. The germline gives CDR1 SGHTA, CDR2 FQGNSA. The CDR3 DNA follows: TGTGCCAGCACCGACCGTGAGACCCAGTACTTC. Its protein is CASTDRETQYF.

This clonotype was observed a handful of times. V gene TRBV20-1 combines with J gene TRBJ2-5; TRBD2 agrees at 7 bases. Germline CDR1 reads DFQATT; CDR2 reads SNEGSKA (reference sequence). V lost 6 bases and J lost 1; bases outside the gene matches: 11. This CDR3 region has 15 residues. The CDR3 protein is CSAPRGGGPQETQYF. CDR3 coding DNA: TGCAGTGCACCTCGCGGGGGAGGCCCCCAAGAGACCCAGTACTTC.

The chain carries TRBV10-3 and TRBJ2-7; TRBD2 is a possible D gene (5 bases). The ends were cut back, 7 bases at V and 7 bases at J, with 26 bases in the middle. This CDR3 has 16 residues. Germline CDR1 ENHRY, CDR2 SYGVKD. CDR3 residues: CAIKGEERLASGEQYF. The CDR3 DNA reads TGTGCCATCAAAGGAGAAGAGCGGCTGGCGTCGGGGGAGCAGTACTTC.

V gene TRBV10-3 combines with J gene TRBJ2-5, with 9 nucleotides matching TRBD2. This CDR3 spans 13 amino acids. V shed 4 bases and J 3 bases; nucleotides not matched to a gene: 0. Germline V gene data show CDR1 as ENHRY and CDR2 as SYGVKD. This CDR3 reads CAISGLAEETQYF. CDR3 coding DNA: TGTGCCATCAGTGGACTAGCGGAAGAGACCCAGTACTTC.

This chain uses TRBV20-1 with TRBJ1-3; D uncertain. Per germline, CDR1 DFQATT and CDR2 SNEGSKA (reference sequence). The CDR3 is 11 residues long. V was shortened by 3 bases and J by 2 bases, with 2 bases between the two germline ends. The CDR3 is CSARAGNTIYF. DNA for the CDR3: TGCAGTGCTAGGGCTGGAAACACCATATATTTT.

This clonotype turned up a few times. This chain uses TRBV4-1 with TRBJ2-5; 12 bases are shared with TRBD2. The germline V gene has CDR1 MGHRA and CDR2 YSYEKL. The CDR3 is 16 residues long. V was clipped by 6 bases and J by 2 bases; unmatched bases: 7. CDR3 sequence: CASRRTSGNYQETQYF. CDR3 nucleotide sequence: TGCGCCAGCAGGAGGACTAGCGGGAACTATCAAGAGACCCAGTACTTC.

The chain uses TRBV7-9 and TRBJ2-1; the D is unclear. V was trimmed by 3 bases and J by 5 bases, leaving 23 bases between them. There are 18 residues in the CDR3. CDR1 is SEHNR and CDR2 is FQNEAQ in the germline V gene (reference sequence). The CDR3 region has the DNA TGTGCCAGCAGCTTCGACCCTAAGGGCCAGATTAGGGACAATGAGCAGTTCTTC. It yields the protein CASSFDPKGQIRDNEQFF.

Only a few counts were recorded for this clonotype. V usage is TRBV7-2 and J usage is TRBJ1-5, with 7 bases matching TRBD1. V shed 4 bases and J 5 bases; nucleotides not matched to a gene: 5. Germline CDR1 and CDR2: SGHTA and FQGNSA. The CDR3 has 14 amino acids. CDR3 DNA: TGTGCCAGCAGCTCCCAGGGGGGTTATCAGCCCCAGCATTTT. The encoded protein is CASSSQGGYQPQHF.

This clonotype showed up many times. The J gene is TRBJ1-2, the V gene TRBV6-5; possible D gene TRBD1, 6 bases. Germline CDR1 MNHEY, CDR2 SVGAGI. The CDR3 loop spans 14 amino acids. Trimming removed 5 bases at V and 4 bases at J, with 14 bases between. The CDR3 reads CASSPSSRGYGYTF. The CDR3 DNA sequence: TGTGCCAGCAGTCCCTCCTCCAGGGGCTATGGCTACACCTTC.

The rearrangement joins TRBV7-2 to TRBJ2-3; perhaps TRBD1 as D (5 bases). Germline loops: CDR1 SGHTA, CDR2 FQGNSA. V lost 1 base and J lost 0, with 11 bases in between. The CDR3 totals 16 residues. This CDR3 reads CASSLGTIPSTDTQYF. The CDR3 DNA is TGTGCCAGCAGCTTAGGGACAATACCTAGCACAGATACGCAGTATTTT.

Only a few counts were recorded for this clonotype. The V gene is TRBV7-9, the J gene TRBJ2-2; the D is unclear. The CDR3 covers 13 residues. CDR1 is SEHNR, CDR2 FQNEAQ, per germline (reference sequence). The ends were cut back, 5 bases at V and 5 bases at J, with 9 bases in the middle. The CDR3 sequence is CASSRVGTGELFF. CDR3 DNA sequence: TGTGCCAGCAGCCGGGTAGGAACCGGGGAGCTGTTTTTT.

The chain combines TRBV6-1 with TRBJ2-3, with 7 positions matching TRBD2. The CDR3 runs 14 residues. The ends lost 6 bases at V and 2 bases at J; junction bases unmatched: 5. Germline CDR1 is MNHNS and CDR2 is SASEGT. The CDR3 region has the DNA TGTGCCAGCAGACCAGCGGGGAACACAGATACGCAGTATTTT. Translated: CASRPAGNTDTQYF.

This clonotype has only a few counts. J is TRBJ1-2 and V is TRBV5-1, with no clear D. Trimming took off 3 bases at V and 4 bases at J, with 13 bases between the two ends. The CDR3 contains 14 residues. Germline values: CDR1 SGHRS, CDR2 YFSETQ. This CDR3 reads CASSSRAGSYGYTF. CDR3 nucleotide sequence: TGCGCCAGCAGCTCCCGGGCAGGATCCTATGGCTACACCTTC.

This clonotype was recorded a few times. The chain's CDR3 is CASSLRRTSGNTIYF. The CDR3 DNA follows: TGTGCCAGCAGCCTTAGAAGGACATCGGGAAACACCATATATTTT. V and J are TRBV7-9 and TRBJ1-3; TRBD1 might be the D (5 bases). There are 15 residues in the CDR3. From germline, CDR1 is SEHNR and CDR2 FQNEAQ (reference sequence). Trimming left V 5 bases short and J 4 bases short, with 15 bases between. The entire variable domain, with the rest obtained from reference TRBV7-9 and TRBJ1-3, is as follows: DTGVSQNPRHKITKRGQNVTFRCDPISEHNRLYWYRQTLGQGPEFLTYFQNEAQLEKSRLLSDRFSAERPKGSFSTLEIQRTEQGDSAMYLCASSLRRTSGNTIYFGEGSWLTVV.

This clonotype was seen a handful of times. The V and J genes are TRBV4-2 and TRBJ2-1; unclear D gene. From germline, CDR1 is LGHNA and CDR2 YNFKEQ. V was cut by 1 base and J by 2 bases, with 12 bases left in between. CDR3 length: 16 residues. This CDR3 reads CASSQATRSPYNEQFF. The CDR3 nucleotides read TGTGCCAGCAGCCAAGCCACGAGGTCACCCTACAATGAGCAGTTCTTC.

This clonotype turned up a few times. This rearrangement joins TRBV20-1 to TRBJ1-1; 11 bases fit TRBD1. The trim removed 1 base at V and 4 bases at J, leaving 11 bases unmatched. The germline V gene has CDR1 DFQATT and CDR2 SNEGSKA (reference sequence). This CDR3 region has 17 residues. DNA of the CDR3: TGCAGTGCTAGAGGGGCAGGACAGGGGGCGATGGGCACTGAAGCTTTCTTT. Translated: CSARGAGQGAMGTEAFF.

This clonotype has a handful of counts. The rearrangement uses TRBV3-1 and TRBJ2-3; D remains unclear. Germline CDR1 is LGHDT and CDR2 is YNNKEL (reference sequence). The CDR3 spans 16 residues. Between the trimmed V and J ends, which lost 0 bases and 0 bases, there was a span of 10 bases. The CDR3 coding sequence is TGTGCCAGCAGCCAAGATCCCGACGGGAGCACAGATACGCAGTATTTT. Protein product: CASSQDPDGSTDTQYF.